These T cell receptor beta chains were read from a single sample in a study of blood T cell repertoires in COVID-19. Repertoires were generated with immunoSEQ multiplex PCR, while TCRdb's copy carries only in-frame clones and drops some. Of under 250,000 clones listed, about 83% are singletons. The sequenced sample was peripheral blood. Receptors were obtained from a woman in her fifties or sixties with active or convalescent COVID-19. Both conserved end residues are part of each CDR3. Each record gives: clone size, D gene, J gene, V gene, CDR3 DNA, CDR3 protein. D genes are given only for firm matches. Size values are once, few and many counts, or a class for expanded clones, and some rows have none.

-,-,TRBJ1-1,TRBV18,TGTGCCAGCTCACCAGAGGGTTTGAACACTGAAGCTTTCTTT,CASSPEGLNTEAFF
-,-,TRBJ1-1,TRBV13,TGTGCCAGCAGCTTAGCGGGGAGAGGGAACACTGAAGCTTTCTTT,CASSLAGRGNTEAFF
-,-,TRBJ1-1,TRBV14,TGTGCCAGCAGCCAATACATGAACACTGAAGCTTTCTTT,CASSQYMNTEAFF
-,-,TRBJ2-3,TRBV23-1,TGCGCCAGCAGTCAATCCCCTAACAGGCGGTTGACAGATACGCAGTATTTT,CASSQSPNRRLTDTQYF
-,-,TRBJ2-1,TRBV19,TGTGCCAGTAGTATAACAGGGTCACTTTACAATGAGCAGTTCTTC,CASSITGSLYNEQFF
-,TRBD1,TRBJ1-2,TRBV6-5,TGTGCCAGCAATCCCGGGGACAGATACTATGGCTACACCTTC,CASNPGDRYYGYTF
-,-,TRBJ2-5,TRBV3-1/TRBV3-2,TGTGCCAGCAGCCAAAAGAACCCCTTGGGTTCCGAGGCCCAGTACTTC,CASSQKNPLGSEAQYF
-,-,TRBJ2-1,TRBV7-2,TGTGCCAGCAGCCTTAGCTCCTACAATGAGCAGTTCTTC,CASSLSSYNEQFF
-,TRBD1,TRBJ1-2,TRBV6-5,TGTGCCAGCAGGACTACCATTAGGACAGGGGGCACCTACACCTTC,CASRTTIRTGGTYTF
-,-,TRBJ1-1,TRBV5-1,TGCGCCAGCAGCTCAACAGGTTTAACTGAAGCTTTCTTT,CASSSTGLTEAFF
-,TRBD1,TRBJ1-3,TRBV9,TGTGCCAGCAGCGTAACGACAGGGGGCCTTGACACCATATATTTT,CASSVTTGGLDTIYF
-,-,TRBJ2-1,TRBV5-1,TGCGCCAGCAGCTTGGTTAGCGGATATACAAGTGAGCAGTTCTTC,CASSLVSGYTSEQFF
-,-,TRBJ2-3,TRBV19,TGTGCCAGTAGTATTCAGGGGGGTGATAGCACAGATACGCAGTATTTT,CASSIQGGDSTDTQYF
once,TRBD1,TRBJ2-3,TRBV23-1,TGCGCCAGCAGTCAATTAGGGAAATTTGGGGACAGGCGCACCCACTCCACAGATACGCAGTATTTT,CASSQLGKFGDRRTHSTDTQYF
-,-,TRBJ2-6,TRBV5-1,TGCGCCAGCAGCACTCAGGGTGGCACTGGGGCCAACGTCCTGACTTTC,CASSTQGGTGANVLTF
-,-,TRBJ2-1,TRBV9,TGTGCCAGCAGCCCCCAGGGGAACTCCTACAATGAGCAGTTCTTC,CASSPQGNSYNEQFF
-,TRBD2,TRBJ2-2,TRBV19,TGTGCCAGTAGACAAGATAGGACTAGCGGGAGGGTAACGAACACCGGGGAGCTGTTTTTT,CASRQDRTSGRVTNTGELFF
-,TRBD1,TRBJ2-7,TRBV29-1,TGCAGCGCTTCACAGGGGGCCTACGAGCAGTACTTC,CSASQGAYEQYF
-,TRBD2,TRBJ2-7,TRBV6-6,TGTGCCAGCAGTCCGTATGGTAGCGGGAGCTCCTACGAGCAGTACTTC,CASSPYGSGSSYEQYF
-,TRBD2,TRBJ2-1,TRBV10-3,TGTGCCATCAGCCCCGCTAGCGGGAGTCTCGATGAGCAGTTCTTC,CAISPASGSLDEQFF
-,-,TRBJ1-1,TRBV6-1,TGTGCCAGCAGTGAGCGGGGGAACACTGAAGCTTTCTTT,CASSERGNTEAFF
-,-,TRBJ1-5,TRBV27,TGTGCCAGCAGTGGGGGGGCCGATCAGCCCCAGCATTTT,CASSGGADQPQHF
-,-,TRBJ1-4,TRBV5-4,TGTGCCAGCAGCTCCCCCAGGGGAGAACTGTTTTTT,CASSSPRGELFF
once,TRBD1,TRBJ1-1,TRBV2,TGTGCCAGCAGGAGCGAGACAGGGATAATGAACACTGAAGCTTTCTTT,CASRSETGIMNTEAFF
once,-,TRBJ1-2,TRBV6-1,TGTGCCAGCAGTGAAAGGGGCACCACCCCTCTGATGATTGATGGCTACACCTTC,CASSERGTTPLMIDGYTF
-,-,TRBJ2-1,TRBV7-2,TGTGCCAGCAGCTTAGCTAGCGGATACCCCACTGAGCAGTTCTTC,CASSLASGYPTEQFF
once,-,TRBJ1-6,TRBV20-1,TGCAGTGCTAGAAGCGGGGAAACCCTCCACTTT,CSARSGETLHF
-,-,TRBJ1-1,TRBV28,TGTGCCAGCAGTTTTAAGAGGTACGCTTTCTTT,CASSFKRYAFF
few,TRBD2,TRBJ2-3,TRBV24-1,TGTGCCACCAGTGAAACGGGGGGACTAGATACGCAGTATTTT,CATSETGGLDTQYF
-,TRBD1,TRBJ1-1,TRBV6-5,TGTGCCAGCAGCACAGGGGTATTGACTTTCTTT,CASSTGVLTFF
once,TRBD1,TRBJ1-2,TRBV5-1,TGCGCCAGCAGCTTGGGGACAGGGGGCTATGGCTACACCTTC,CASSLGTGGYGYTF
-,TRBD1,TRBJ2-2,TRBV11-3,TGTGCCAGCAGCTTTAGGACAGGGGCCACCGGGGAGCTGTTTTTT,CASSFRTGATGELFF
-,TRBD1,TRBJ2-5,TRBV18,TGTGCCAGCTCACACAGGGGGGAGACCCAGTACTTC,CASSHRGETQYF
-,-,TRBJ1-1,TRBV19,TGTGCCAGTAGTACCCCCAGGGAGGGGAAGCGGGGTGAAGCTTTCTTT,CASSTPREGKRGEAFF
-,-,TRBJ1-5,TRBV19,TGTGCCAGTAGTATAGGTGGCAGCAATCAGCCCCAGCATTTT,CASSIGGSNQPQHF
-,-,TRBJ2-5,TRBV7-9,TGTGCCAGCACCCCGGCCCCCGGGGGAAAAGAGACCCAGTACTTC,CASTPAPGGKETQYF
few,TRBD1,TRBJ1-1,TRBV29-1,TGCAGCGTTGGGGGCCAGGGGGCGAGTGAAGCTTTCTTT,CSVGGQGASEAFF
-,TRBD1,TRBJ1-2,TRBV28,TGTGCCAGCAGTCCCGACAGGGGCGACTATGGCTACACCTTC,CASSPDRGDYGYTF
-,TRBD2,TRBJ2-4,TRBV20-1,TGCAGTGCTAGTCCCGGACTAGCGGGGGGCGCCAAAAACATTCAGTACTTC,CSASPGLAGGAKNIQYF
-,-,TRBJ2-5,TRBV11-2,TGTGCCAGCAGCCTCCTGGCCAGGCGAGAGACCCAGTACTTC,CASSLLARRETQYF
few,-,TRBJ1-2,TRBV25-1,TGTGCCAGCTCAAACCCCTTCAGGGGCGCGGGCTACACCTTC,CASSNPFRGAGYTF
-,-,TRBJ2-3,TRBV6-5,TGTGCCAGCAGGAGTACTCGAGGGGATACGCAGTATTTT,CASRSTRGDTQYF
-,-,TRBJ1-5,TRBV10-1,TGCGCCAGCAGTGAGGACAGTTATCAGCCCCAGCATTTT,CASSEDSYQPQHF
-,TRBD1,TRBJ2-7,TRBV7-7,TGTGCCAGCAGCTCCCAGGGGGCCCACGAGCAGTACTTC,CASSSQGAHEQYF
-,TRBD2,TRBJ2-5,TRBV30,TGTGCCTGCACCCCACTAGCGGGGGTCCAAGAGACCCAGTACTTC,CACTPLAGVQETQYF
-,TRBD1,TRBJ1-1,TRBV2,TGTGCCAGCAGTCTTGTCTCGACCATCGGGACAGGGGGGACTTTCTTT,CASSLVSTIGTGGTFF
-,-,TRBJ1-1,TRBV6-5,TGTGCCAGCAGTCTACGGTTCGGAGCTGAAGCTTTCTTT,CASSLRFGAEAFF
-,-,TRBJ1-1,TRBV21-1,TGTGCCAGCAAGGGGCGGAACACTGAAGCTTTCTTT,CASKGRNTEAFF
-,-,TRBJ1-6,TRBV6-5,TGTGCCAGCAGGCAACAGGATTATTCACCCCTCCACTTT,CASRQQDYSPLHF
-,-,TRBJ2-1,TRBV3-1/TRBV3-2,TGTGCCAGCAGTTATACCGGGGGTGAGCAGTTCTTC,CASSYTGGEQFF
few,TRBD1,TRBJ1-1,TRBV28,TGTGCCAGCAGTCCTTGGACAGGGACGAAGACTGAAGCTTTCTTT,CASSPWTGTKTEAFF
-,-,TRBJ1-1,TRBV10-3,TGTGCCATCAGTGAGATTGGGAGATCCCAAAACACTGAAGCTTTCTTT,CAISEIGRSQNTEAFF
-,TRBD2,TRBJ2-3,TRBV2,TGTGCCAGCAGGCGACAGCCGGGGGGTAGCACAGATACGCAGTATTTT,CASRRQPGGSTDTQYF
-,TRBD1,TRBJ2-6,TRBV2,TGTGCCAGCAGTCCCGGACAGGGGTCTGGGGCCAACGTCCTGACTTTC,CASSPGQGSGANVLTF
-,TRBD1,TRBJ1-6,TRBV5-1,TGCGCCAGCAGCTCAAACATAGGGGGCCGGAATTCACCCCTCCACTTT,CASSSNIGGRNSPLHF
-,TRBD1,TRBJ1-4,TRBV27,TGTGCCAGCAGTTTTTACAGGGGCCCCTTAACTAATGAAAAACTGTTTTTT,CASSFYRGPLTNEKLFF
-,-,TRBJ1-5,TRBV19,TGTGCCAGTGATTATACGGCAGGTAATCAGCCCCAGCATTTT,CASDYTAGNQPQHF
-,TRBD1,TRBJ2-7,TRBV5-1,TGCGCCAGCAGGCGGACAGGGAGGCACGAGCAGTACTTC,CASRRTGRHEQYF
-,-,TRBJ1-2,TRBV7-9,TGTGCCAGCAGCTTAGAAGGCAGGGCCTATGGCTACACCTTC,CASSLEGRAYGYTF